The source of this TCR beta chain is a study of T cell clones after liver transplantation (dated by TCRdb to about 2019). For context, the study as a whole: The samples were obtained from ITN030ST, a randomized trial that attempted immunosuppression withdrawal within 2 years after liver transplantation. Third party-reactive TCRbeta sequences were also identified from pre-transplant MLRs to serve as an antigen-independent comparator for donor-reactive sequences. The subjects received no induction therapy and were kept on standard immunosuppression until randomization at 12-24 months post-transplant. The study cohort included 8 liver transplant recipients, of whom 3 were classified as tolerant and 5 as non-tolerant. Three of the eight recipients were HCV-positive; the others were transplanted for non-autoimmune, non-viral indications. Tolerance was defined as complete immunosuppression withdrawal for at least one year with no rise in liver enzymes beyond twice the upper limit of normal. Blood samples were collected pre-transplant, then pre-randomization ahead of withdrawal, and finally post-randomization once withdrawal had either been completed or failed. Donor-reactive T cell clones were identified by TCRbeta sequencing following a pre-transplant mixed lymphocyte reaction and were subsequently tracked in post-transplant blood. Study-wide conclusions, independent of this receptor: Because no allograft tissue specimens were available, donor-reactive T cells may have migrated into the graft instead of being deleted. When repertoire turnover was taken into account, detection of donor-reactive sequences was significantly reduced in 7 of 8 subjects for CD4 and in 8 of 8 subjects for CD8. A significant post-transplant decrease in circulating donor-reactive CD4 TCRbeta sequences was observed in most of the 8 subjects, irrespective of tolerance or HCV status. In two subjects, low numbers of available donor cells limited the measurable donor-reactive repertoire. The conclusions were preliminary, being limited by small, heterogeneous patient numbers and by non-standardized post-transplant time points. Donor-reactive sequences decreased more than third party-reactive sequences, which suggests partial antigen-specific deletion that was not related to withdrawal success.

Unstimulated PBMCs, after thawing, were stained for CD3, CD4 and CD8 and then FACS-sorted into CD3+CD4+ and CD3+CD8+ populations. Each of the 8 studied subjects was randomized to immunosuppression withdrawal. The Qiagen DNeasy Blood and Tissue Kit was used to isolate genomic DNA. High-throughput TCRbeta CDR3 sequencing of frozen genomic DNA was performed by immunoSEQ, with PCR amplification, mapping, bias correction and internal controls included. The authors' pipeline ran thus. Productive rearrangements were kept, and unique TCRbeta sequences were defined by CDR3 nucleotide sequence plus V and J gene. For classification of a sequence as donor-reactive, at least 5-fold expansion in CFSE-low cells relative to unstimulated pre-transplant cells and a frequency of at least 0.01% were required. Minimum frequency thresholds were set for each subject on the basis of the unstimulated sample with the lowest template count, so that a detection power of at least 90% was ensured. Repertoire turnover was measured by Jensen-Shannon divergence between the top 1000 TCRbeta sequences post- and pre-transplant. Changes in detection of donor-reactive sequences were assessed with two-sided Fisher's exact tests. TCRdb took this table from immuneACCESS and kept in-frame rearrangements with V and J called. Such tables lack part of the clones; where checked against another copy, unresolved V genes explain under half of the gap, and the rest is unexplained. V and J calls and clone size are those listed in that table; D and trimming were worked out from the DNA. The sample profile shows 45,000 to 60,000 clones; around 70% of them were found once. Around 9.7% of the sample comes from the top ten.

CDR1 and CDR2 are read off the germline V gene as MDHEN and SYDVKM. Spanning cysteine to phenylalanine, the CDR3 consists of 16 amino acids. CDR3 DNA is the only sequence kept; it has 48 bases, read in frame from the first base. V is trimmed back by 6 bases and J by 1 base, and the junction contains 10 bases that no gene match accounts for. Points on this clone: Its antigen is currently not known. No much larger clone is present one base from it, and per-base qualities are unavailable.

The sequence is built from TRBV28 and TRBJ1-2; 8 bases in between match TRBD1. The sample was CD4+ T cells from blood, taken at the 22-month timepoint. The clonotype comes from a human patient who received a liver transplant. Some T cells may originate with the graft donor following a transplant. The nucleotides are TGTGCCAGCAGCTCCAACCAGGGGGCCGGTAACTATGGCTACACCTTC. It encodes CASSSNQGAGNYGYTF.